A selection of T cell receptor beta chains follows, all from one sample in a study of shared clonotypes between healthy human individuals. Repertoires were generated with immunoSEQ multiplex PCR, while TCRdb's copy carries only in-frame clones and drops some. The sample holds more than 850,000 clones, roughly 74% seen once. The sequencing sample was made of memory CD4+ T cells from PBMCs. Receptors originate from a man aged 18 to 30 in good health. Some clones in this sample may be carry-over from other donors' samples. Each CDR3 is given with its conserved first and last residue.

v_gene	j_gene	CDR3aa
TRBV7-2	TRBJ2-1	CASSLGRRRSSYNEQFF
TRBV28	TRBJ2-7	CASSLTRYEQYF
TRBV4-2	TRBJ2-3	CASSRFGGGSGRVITDTQYF
TRBV28	TRBJ2-7	CASRLYYGAQGEQYF
TRBV7-8	TRBJ2-7	CASSSDRSEQYF
TRBV6-5	TRBJ1-2	CASSYRGDRAYGYTF
TRBV29-1	TRBJ2-3	CSVEDGSDTQYF
TRBV4-1	TRBJ1-2	CASSQDPGTYGYTF
TRBV5-6	TRBJ2-7	CASSPRGAGGLDEQYF
TRBV2	TRBJ1-3	CASTPDRLYSGNTIYF
TRBV19	TRBJ1-1	CASSGQGAVKTEAFF
TRBV7-2	TRBJ2-7	CASSTYAGYEQYF
TRBV20-1	TRBJ2-1	CSARDRSEQFF
TRBV5-4	TRBJ2-3	CASSLYRVRGDTQYF
TRBV5-1	TRBJ2-1	CASSLDPGAGEQFF
TRBV29-1	TRBJ1-1	CSVEDRAGVPTEAFF
TRBV5-1	TRBJ2-3	CASSYRVGVPDTQYF
TRBV19	TRBJ1-2	CASSKDLNYGYTF
TRBV10-2	TRBJ2-7	CASSEGTSGSYEQYF
TRBV4-2	TRBJ1-4	CASSQGTSTNEKLFF